What follows are 16 T cell receptor beta chains derived from one specimen sequenced in a study of T cell clonality in common variable immunodeficiency. TCRdb's table, derived via immunoSEQ multiplex PCR, lists solely in-frame clones and lacks some. Observed in the sample are about 34,000 clones, none of them singletons. The sequenced material came from peripheral blood mononuclear cells. These receptors were collected from a person between 18 and 75 years old in good health.

The sample holds many counts of this clone. The CDR3 goes on 3 residues after the read ends, and that part is filled in from the germline J gene. The gene calls are TRBV30 and TRBJ1-5; maybe TRBD1 (5 bases). V lost 3 bases to trimming and J lost 6 bases, with 12 bases between them. Germline V gene data show CDR1 as GTSNPN and CDR2 as SVGIG (reference sequence). This CDR3 comprises 13 residues. This chain's CDR3 is CAWSGGDGQPQHF. CDR3 DNA (partial): TGTGCCTGGAGCGGAGGGGATGGTCAGCCC.

This clone was seen ten or more times. The DNA read from the CDR3 is TGTGCCAGCACGCCAAGATCAGGACAGGGTCAACTCGATGAG. Residues: CASTPRSGQGQLDE. The CDR3, in full, reads CASTPRSGQGQLDEQFF. V usage is TRBV14 and J usage is TRBJ2-1; 8 bases fit TRBD1. The read terminates 3 residues ahead of where the CDR3 ends, so the germline J gene completes it. This CDR3 spans 17 amino acids. Germline V gene sequence: CDR1 SGHDN, CDR2 FVKESK. With V trimmed by 7 bases and J by 8 bases, 19 bases remained unmatched.

This clone was observed at least ten times. Sequencing ends 3 residues short of the CDR3 end; the germline J gene provides the rest. The chain has TRBV10-3 and TRBJ2-7, with 11 bases identical to TRBD2. Looked up from germline, CDR1 is ENHRY and CDR2 is SYGVKD. The length of the CDR3 is 15 residues. After removal of 6 bases from V and 1 base from J, the junction contained 5 bases not matched to a gene. The CDR3 loop reads CAISYGTSGSYEQYF. CDR3 DNA (partial): TGTGCCATCAGCTACGGGACTAGCGGTTCCTACGAG.

This clone was seen at least ten times. Read sequence stops 3 residues before the CDR3 end, and the germline J gene provides the missing end. J is TRBJ2-3 and V is TRBV2, with unresolved D. CDR1 and CDR2 from the germline V gene are SNHLY and FYNNEI. This CDR3 comprises 13 residues. The V end was cut by 3 bases, the J end by 2 bases, with 6 bases between. CDR3 DNA (partial): TGTGCCAGCAGTGATGGCCTCACAGATACG. Its translation is CASSDGLTDT. The whole CDR3 sequence is CASSDGLTDTQYF.

This clone was seen repeatedly, ten times or more. The read comes to an end 3 residues before the CDR3 does, leaving the germline J gene to fill in the end. The chain employs TRBV18 and TRBJ2-7; a weak D match, TRBD1 (5 bases). V lost 3 bases to trimming and J lost 1 base, with 7 bases between them. Germline CDR1 and CDR2: KGHSH and LQKENI. The CDR3 contains 13 residues. The CDR3: CASSPGRSYEQYF. The covered CDR3 bases are TGTGCCAGCTCACCGGGGCGGTCCTACGAG.

This clone was recorded many times. The read gets to within 3 residues of the CDR3 end, and the germline J gene fills in the rest. The V and J genes are TRBV5-4 and TRBJ1-4; no firm D call. Looked up from germline, CDR1 is SGHNT and CDR2 is YYREEE (reference sequence). This CDR3 is 14 amino acids long. V was cut by 3 bases and J by 4 bases, with 10 bases left in between. The CDR3 reads CASSSRGGNEKLFF. CDR3 DNA (partial): TGTGCCAGCAGCTCCCGGGGAGGTAATGAAAAA.

This clone has a count of ten or more. Sequencing ends 3 residues short of the CDR3 end; the germline J gene provides the rest. The chain has TRBV28 and TRBJ1-5, with a tentative D call TRBD1 (6 bases). Deletions cut 1 base from V and 7 bases from J, with 8 bases between. The CDR3 totals 13 residues. Germline CDR1 MDHEN, CDR2 SYDVKM. CDR3 DNA (partial): TGTGCCAGCAGTTTATACAGGGACCAGCCC. Protein product: CASSLYRDQP. The CDR3 reads in full as CASSLYRDQPQHF. Combining the CDR3 with reference TRBV28 and TRBJ1-5 gives the whole variable domain DVKVTQSSRYLVKRTGEKVFLECVQDMDHENMFWYRQDPGLGLRLIYFSYDVKMKEKGDIPEGYSVSREKKERFSLILESASTNQTSMYLCASSLYRDQPQHFGDGTRLSIL.

This clone was observed at least ten times. The CDR3 end falls 3 residues outside the read, so it is completed with the germline J gene. The gene calls are TRBV18 and TRBJ2-3, with TRBD1 as a possible D gene (5 bases). The V end lost 2 bases, the J end lost 4 bases, and 13 bases lay between the germline ends. Germline V gives CDR1 KGHSH, CDR2 LQKENI. There are 15 residues in the CDR3. The CDR3 sequence is CASSPGHSVPDTQYF. Incomplete CDR3 DNA: TGTGCCAGCTCACCAGGACACTCCGTCCCAGATACG.

This clone was observed many times. The read comes to an end 3 residues before the CDR3 does, leaving the germline J gene to fill in the end. The V and J genes are TRBV12-3 or TRBV12-4 and TRBJ2-3, with D maybe TRBD2 (5 bases). This CDR3 contains 15 residues. Trimming removed 3 bases from V and 1 base from J, with 11 bases in between. CDR3 in amino acids: CASSFSVSGTDTQYF. CDR3 DNA, as far as it was read: TGTGCCAGCAGTTTCTCGGTTAGCGGCACAGATACG.

This clone occurred many times. The read terminates 3 residues before the CDR3 end, so the remaining end is supplied by the germline J gene. This chain joins TRBV7-8 and TRBJ2-4, with a possible D match to TRBD1 (7 bases). This CDR3 is 16 amino acids long. Germline CDR1 SGHVS, CDR2 FQNEAQ. V shed 5 bases and J shed 3 bases, with 17 bases lying between them. The DNA read from the CDR3 is TGTGCCAGCAGCCGGGGGTCCTCAGGGGGCAAAAACATT. Translated, it gives CASSRGSSGGKNI. The whole CDR3 sequence reads CASSRGSSGGKNIQYF.

This clone was observed at least ten times. Coverage ceases 3 residues before the CDR3 finishes, and the germline J gene fills in the end. The same CDR3 also results from other DNA sequences found in this sample. The chain carries TRBV2 and TRBJ1-5; D is perhaps TRBD1 (5 bases). The CDR3 sequence is 12 residues long. V dropped 5 bases and J dropped 5 bases, with 7 bases sitting between them. Germline V gives CDR1 SNHLY, CDR2 FYNNEI. The CDR3 sequence is CASSRRDQPQHF. CDR3 DNA (partial): TGTGCCAGCAGTCGCAGGGATCAGCCC. Drawing the rest from reference TRBV2 and TRBJ1-5, the complete variable domain is EPEVTQTPSHQVTQMGQEVILRCVPISNHLYFYWYRQILGQKVEFLVSFYNNEISEKSEIFDDQFSVERPDGSNFTLKIRSTKLEDSAMYFCASSRRDQPQHFGDGTRLSIL.

As regards this clone: Read coverage stops 3 residues before the CDR3 terminus; the germline J gene supplies the remainder. The genes are TRBV19 and TRBJ2-5, with no clear D. The CDR3 is 13 amino acids. V was clipped by 5 bases and J by 5 bases, with 12 bases between them. The V gene's germline CDR1 is LNHDA and CDR2 SQIVND (reference sequence). This CDR3 reads CASSGLDLETQYF. Partial CDR3 DNA: TGTGCCAGTAGTGGGCTGGATCTGGAGACC.

This clone appeared many times. The observed sequence ends 3 residues before the CDR3 terminus, with the missing tail filled in from the germline J gene. This chain connects TRBV20-1 to TRBJ2-5; 9 nucleotides match TRBD1. CDR3 length: 14 residues. The germline V gene encodes CDR1 DFQATT and CDR2 SNEGSKA (reference sequence). J gave up 1 base and V 6 bases, and 6 bases lay outside the gene matches. CDR3 loop: CSASGQGSQETQYF. Incomplete CDR3 DNA: TGCAGTGCCTCGGGACAGGGCTCCCAAGAGACC.

This clone has a count of ten or more. The CDR3 goes on 3 residues after the read ends, and that part is filled in from the germline J gene. The chain has TRBV5-8 and TRBJ2-2; 7 bases match TRBD1. The CDR3 totals 15 residues. The J segment lost 5 bases and the V segment lost 0 bases, leaving 4 bases of the junction unmatched. CDR1 is SGHTS, CDR2 YDEGEE, per germline. The sequenced CDR3 bases are TGTGCCAGCAGCTTGGTGGACAGGTTTACCGGGGAG. Amino acid sequence: CASSLVDRFTGE. The CDR3 in its entirety is CASSLVDRFTGELFF.

This clone was counted a few times. From the germline J gene comes the end of the CDR3, since the read stops 3 residues before it. This chain connects TRBV6-2 or TRBV6-3 to TRBJ2-4; perhaps TRBD1 as D (7 bases). Germline CDR1 is MNHEY and CDR2 is SVGEGT. The CDR3 has 16 residues. The DNA read from the CDR3 is TGTGCCAGCAGCCGCAAGAACAGGGGCGCGGACTATGGT. Translating gives CASSRKNRGADYG. The entire CDR3 reads CASSRKNRGADYGQYF.

About this clone itself: The read is 3 residues too short to cover the CDR3 end, so that end is filled in from the germline J gene. This sequence joins TRBV19 and TRBJ1-1, with 7 bases identical to TRBD1. Looked up from germline, CDR1 is LNHDA and CDR2 is SQIVND (reference sequence). The CDR3 runs to 13 residues. The CDR3 loop is CASSNRGPYEAFF. The CDR3 DNA, read in part, is TGTGCCAGTAGCAACAGGGGTCCCTACGAG.